The sequence of this T cell receptor (beta chain) was determined in a study of OX40 agonist ivuxolimab in advanced cancers. About the study: Participants averaged roughly 57 years of age (range about 23 to 79) and were around 80% male. Partial responses were observed in three patients, of whom one had hepatocellular carcinoma and two had cutaneous melanoma. Study-wide results and limits: Dosing at 0.1 to 3.0 mg/kg was accompanied by clonal expansion of CD4+ and CD8+ blood T cells by week 6.

V dropped 0 bases and J dropped 4 bases, with 10 bases sitting between them. The CDR3 extends over 14 amino acids. CDR1 is SGHRS, CDR2 YFSETQ, per germline. Details on this clone: Its target is unknown.

TCRdb's copy holds only in-frame clones and misses some; the assay was immunoSEQ multiplex PCR. The sample comprises 65,000 to 85,000 clones, roughly 85% of which are singletons, and 2% to 2.5% rests with the top ten. The sequence derives from an adult with an advanced solid tumor such as melanoma, head and neck, liver or kidney cancer. This chain links TRBV5-1 with TRBJ1-1, with D uncertain. The starting material was CD4+ or CD8+ T cells sorted from blood, obtained in a trial of the OX40 agonist ivuxolimab. The CDR3 DNA reads as TGCGCCAGCAGCTTGGGCCCCGGCGGCACTGAAGCTTTCTTT. Encoded protein: CASSLGPGGTEAFF.